Presented here are 32 T cell receptor beta chains from one specimen sequenced in a study of cytomegalovirus exposure and HLA in healthy donors. Primers included in the PCR were 60 Vbeta and 13 Jbeta primers. The method was immunoSEQ multiplex PCR; TCRdb's version includes in-frame clones alone and lacks a portion of them. The sample has about 130,000 clones, roughly four fifths seen once; the top ten hold approximately 6%. Sequencing was carried out using PBMCs. These receptor sequences come from a woman between 40 and 50 years old in good health and CMV-seropositive.

V usage is TRBV15 and J usage is TRBJ2-4; the D gene is possibly TRBD1 (5 bases). This CDR3 contains 13 residues. Trimming removed 3 bases at V and 4 bases at J, with 7 bases between. Per the germline V gene, CDR1 is LNHNV and CDR2 is YYDKDF (reference sequence). The CDR3 loop is CATSSRQKNIQYF. In DNA form, the CDR3 reads TGTGCCACCAGCAGCAGACAGAAAAACATTCAGTACTTC. The full variable domain, in which reference TRBV15 and TRBJ2-4 provide the parts outside the CDR3, is DAMVIQNPRYQVTQFGKPVTLSCSQTLNHNVMYWYQQKSSQAPKLLFHYYDKDFNNEADTPDNFQSRRPNTSFCFLDIRSPGLGDTAMYLCATSSRQKNIQYFGAGTRLSVL.

This clone turned up a few times. The CDR3 DNA follows: TGTGCCAGTCAGGCCCAGGGTACTCAGCCCCAGCATTTT. Amino acids: CASQAQGTQPQHF. The chain recombines TRBV27 with TRBJ1-5; D possibly corresponds to TRBD1 (5 bases). The germline CDR1 and CDR2 sequences are MNHEY and SMNVEV (reference sequence). This CDR3 has 13 residues. The V end was cut by 9 bases, the J end by 6 bases, with 15 bases between.

This clone was observed once. The V gene is TRBV5-1, the J gene TRBJ2-2; no clear D gene. V lost 6 bases and J 2 bases, leaving 11 bases between the germline ends. CDR3 length: 14 residues. In germline, CDR1 is SGHRS, CDR2 YFSETQ. The CDR3 sequence is CASTGFLNTGELFF. CDR3 nucleotides: TGCGCCAGCACGGGTTTCCTTAACACCGGGGAGCTGTTTTTT.

This sequence joins TRBV2 and TRBJ1-5; the match to TRBD1 covers 9 bases. Germline loops: CDR1 SNHLY, CDR2 FYNNEI. This CDR3 region has 15 residues. Losses at the gene ends were 6 bases for V and 5 bases for J; bases not matched to a gene: 8. The CDR3 here is CASRIRTGVDQPQHF. CDR3 nucleotide sequence: TGTGCCAGCAGGATCAGGACAGGGGTTGATCAGCCCCAGCATTTT.

V and J are TRBV10-3 and TRBJ1-1; D is perhaps TRBD1 (6 bases). In germline, CDR1 is ENHRY, CDR2 SYGVKD. The CDR3 runs to 13 residues. V lost 5 bases to trimming and J lost 3 bases, with 10 bases between them. CDR3 sequence reads: CAISSQGDTEAFF. The DNA of the CDR3 is TGTGCCATCAGTTCACAGGGAGACACTGAAGCTTTCTTT.

The rearrangement uses TRBV30 and TRBJ2-5, with 8 bases matching TRBD1. The better agreement between TRBJ2-7 and the DNA end casts doubt on the J call. The CDR3 runs 12 residues. CDR1 is GTSNPN and CDR2 is SVGIG in the germline V gene (reference sequence). DNA of the CDR3: TGTGCCTGGACTCGACAGGGGTACGAGCAGTACTTC. The encoded protein is CAWTRQGYEQYF.

This clone has a single count. The chain is built from TRBV7-2 and TRBJ1-4; the D is unclear. CDR1 and CDR2 from the germline V gene are SGHTA and FQGNSA. The CDR3 covers 14 residues. Trimming shortened V by 4 bases and J by 7 bases, and 13 bases separated the two germline ends. The CDR3 is CASSYILSGEKLFF. CDR3 sequence (DNA): TGTGCCAGCAGCTATATCCTTAGTGGTGAAAAACTGTTTTTT.

The V and J genes are TRBV7-2 and TRBJ2-4; 7 bases map to TRBD2. The CDR3 runs 15 residues. Germline trimming cut 1 base from V and 6 bases from J; bases unmatched to any gene: 6. Germline V gene data show CDR1 as SGHTA and CDR2 as FQGNSA. CDR3 in DNA: TGTGCCAGCAGCTTAGGGGGCGGGAGTGGAAACATTCAGTACTTC. Amino acid sequence: CASSLGGGSGNIQYF. Using reference TRBV7-2 and TRBJ2-4 for the parts outside the CDR3, the full variable domain is GAGVSQSPSNKVTEKGKDVELRCDPISGHTALYWYRQSLGQGLEFLIYFQGNSAPDKSGLPSDRFSAERTGGSVSTLTIQRTQQEDSAVYLCASSLGGGSGNIQYFGAGTRLSVL.

This clone has more than one count but fewer than ten. The V gene is TRBV4-1, the J gene TRBJ1-2; possibly TRBD1 for D (6 bases). With 0 bases removed from V and 2 bases from J, the gap between germline ends came to 22 bases. The CDR3 length is 19 residues. The germline gives CDR1 MGHRA, CDR2 YSYEKL. In nucleotides, the CDR3 is TGCGCCAGCAGCCAAGATCCCAACGAGGGCGGGGGCTTAAACTATGGCTACACCTTC. Protein product: CASSQDPNEGGGLNYGYTF.

The V call is TRBV4-1, the J call TRBJ2-2; 10 positions match TRBD2. Germline V lookup: CDR1 MGHRA, CDR2 YSYEKL. The CDR3 contains 16 residues. J lost 0 bases, V lost 10 bases, and 8 bases had no gene match. This CDR3 reads CATGLAETSNTGELFF. DNA of the CDR3: TGCGCCACAGGACTAGCGGAGACTTCGAACACCGGGGAGCTGTTTTTT.

This chain links TRBV19 with TRBJ2-6; tentatively, D is TRBD1 (6 bases). Germline loops: CDR1 LNHDA, CDR2 SQIVND (reference sequence). The CDR3 loop spans 16 amino acids. Trimming took off 5 bases at V and 4 bases at J, with 15 bases between the two ends. The CDR3: CASSPQQGSGANVLTF. CDR3 nucleotides: TGTGCCAGTAGTCCTCAACAGGGATCCGGGGCCAACGTCCTGACTTTC.

The gene calls are TRBV5-1 and TRBJ1-1; D not resolved. The CDR3 has 14 amino acids. Germline CDR1 SGHRS, CDR2 YFSETQ. The germline V and J ends were trimmed by 7 bases and 1 base, with 14 bases remaining between them. CDR3 DNA: TGCGCCAGCTCCGCGCAGGCGTCGAACACTGAAGCTTTCTTT. As protein: CASSAQASNTEAFF.

V gene TRBV6-7 combines with J gene TRBJ2-1; 8 bases map to TRBD1. TRBV6-7 falls under the ORF class, with uncertain function. V lost 5 bases, J lost 7 bases, and 13 bases stayed unmatched. The CDR3 has 16 residues. CDR3 residues: CASSPQGVVIRNEQFF. CDR3 sequence (DNA): TGTGCCAGCAGTCCACAGGGGGTGGTAATCAGGAATGAGCAGTTCTTC.

This clone was picked up one time. V usage is TRBV2 and J usage is TRBJ2-3, with 8 nucleotides matching TRBD2. Germline CDR1 and CDR2: SNHLY and FYNNEI. The CDR3 consists of 14 residues. J gave up 2 bases and V 6 bases, and 4 bases lay outside the gene matches. The CDR3 DNA sequence: TGTGCCAGCAGCCGACTAGCGACCACAGATACGCAGTATTTT. Translating gives CASSRLATTDTQYF.

The gene calls are TRBV5-1 and TRBJ2-6; possibly TRBD1 for D (5 bases). Germline values: CDR1 SGHRS, CDR2 YFSETQ. The CDR3 sequence is 18 residues long. V shed 3 bases and J shed 0 bases, with 16 bases lying between them. CDR3 sequence: CASSSSPPGNSGANVLTF. In nucleotides, the CDR3 is TGCGCCAGCAGCTCAAGCCCGCCAGGGAACTCTGGGGCCAACGTCCTGACTTTC. Using reference TRBV5-1 and TRBJ2-6 for the parts outside the CDR3, the full variable domain is KAGVTQTPRYLIKTRGQQVTLSCSPISGHRSVSWYQQTPGQGLQFLFEYFSETQRNKGNFPGRFSGRQFSNSRSEMNVSTLELGDSALYLCASSSSPPGNSGANVLTFGAGSRLTVL.

V gene TRBV6-6 combines with J gene TRBJ2-4, with a tentative D call TRBD1 (6 bases). V was pared by 6 bases and J by 1 base, with 10 bases between. The CDR3 totals 14 residues. CDR1 is MNHNY, CDR2 SVGAGI, per germline (reference sequence). The CDR3 region is CASRGDNAKNIQYF. The CDR3 DNA follows: TGTGCCAGCAGGGGGGACAACGCCAAAAACATTCAGTACTTC.

The chain joins TRBV19 to TRBJ2-7; 10 nucleotides line up with TRBD1. Per the germline V gene, CDR1 is LNHDA and CDR2 is SQIVND (reference sequence). J was trimmed by 9 bases and V by 9 bases; bases with no gene match: 11. The CDR3 runs 13 residues. The CDR3 spells CASQGTGARGQYF. In nucleotides, the CDR3 is TGTGCCAGCCAGGGGACAGGGGCACGTGGGCAGTACTTC. Combining the CDR3 with reference TRBV19 and TRBJ2-7 gives the whole variable domain DGGITQSPKYLFRKEGQNVTLSCEQNLNHDAMYWYRQDPGQGLRLIYYSQIVNDFQKGDIAEGYSVSREKKESFPLTVTSAQKNPTAFYLCASQGTGARGQYFGPGTRLTVT.

The rearrangement links TRBV5-1 to TRBJ1-6; possibly TRBD1 for D (6 bases). CDR3 size: 18 residues. Germline CDR1 is SGHRS and CDR2 is YFSETQ. The V end lost 2 bases, the J end lost 2 bases, and 17 bases lay between the germline ends. CDR3: CASSFRGALSTYNSPLHF. The CDR3 DNA follows: TGCGCCAGCAGCTTCAGGGGCGCCTTGAGCACCTATAATTCACCCCTCCACTTT.

The chain is built from TRBV9 and TRBJ2-3; 7 nucleotides agree with TRBD2. The ends lost 0 bases at V and 0 bases at J; junction bases unmatched: 4. CDR1 and CDR2 (germline): SGDLS, YYNGEE. This CDR3 contains 16 residues. The CDR3: CASSVGISGSTDTQYF. DNA for the CDR3: TGTGCCAGCAGCGTAGGGATTAGCGGGAGCACAGATACGCAGTATTTT.

This chain connects TRBV29-1 to TRBJ2-4; 8 bases are a match to TRBD2. Trimming cost V 1 base and J 0 bases; bases outside gene matches: 8. CDR1 and CDR2 from the germline V gene are SQVTM and ANQGSEA. The CDR3 covers 17 residues. Here the CDR3 DNA reads TGCAGCGTTGAAGTGGGAGCCGGGGGGGAAGCCAAAAACATTCAGTACTTC. Translated, it gives CSVEVGAGGEAKNIQYF.

The chain links TRBV28 to TRBJ1-2; D remains unclear. The V gene lost 5 bases and the J gene lost 4 bases, with 11 bases spanning the gap. The germline V gene encodes CDR1 MDHEN and CDR2 SYDVKM. The CDR3 length is 13 residues. The CDR3 is CASSIGVSYGYTF. CDR3 bases: TGTGCCAGCAGTATTGGAGTTTCCTATGGCTACACCTTC.

V and J are TRBV2 and TRBJ1-2; 9 bases line up with TRBD1. With 3 bases clipped from V and 4 bases from J, the junction kept 6 bases outside the gene matches. Germline V lookup: CDR1 SNHLY, CDR2 FYNNEI. There are 15 residues in the CDR3. CDR3 sequence: CASSEPGQGGYGYTF. CDR3 nucleotide sequence: TGTGCCAGCAGTGAGCCGGGACAGGGTGGCTATGGCTACACCTTC.

This clone has a handful of counts. The chain combines TRBV2 with TRBJ1-3; TRBD1 matches at 7 bases. With V trimmed by 7 bases and J by 0 bases, 9 bases remained unmatched. The CDR3 covers 16 residues. Germline lookup yields CDR1 SNHLY and CDR2 FYNNEI. The CDR3 DNA sequence: TGTGCCAGCAATTTCGAACAGGGGCGCTCTGGAAACACCATATATTTT. This codes for CASNFEQGRSGNTIYF.

This chain links TRBV6-6 with TRBJ1-2; 7 nucleotides line up with TRBD1. Germline-derived CDR1 and CDR2 are MNHNY and SVGAGI (reference sequence). V trimming: 6 bases; J trimming: 5 bases; junction bases outside the gene matches: 15. The CDR3 has 16 amino acids. Here the CDR3 DNA reads TGTGCCAGCAGGGGGGGACAGTCTGCCTTTTCATATGGCTACACCTTC. It translates to CASRGGQSAFSYGYTF.

The V and J genes are TRBV10-1 and TRBJ2-7, with unresolved D. Germline V CDR1 and CDR2: WNHNN, SYGVQD (reference sequence). The CDR3 extends over 12 amino acids. V dropped 5 bases and J dropped 7 bases, with 12 bases sitting between them. The CDR3: CASSQNSGEQYF. The CDR3 bases are TGCGCCAGCAGTCAGAACAGTGGGGAGCAGTACTTC.

The CDR3 reads CASSPRGNQPQHF. CDR3 coding DNA: TGTGCCAGCTCACCGAGAGGCAATCAGCCCCAGCATTTT. The chain carries TRBV18 and TRBJ1-5, with unresolved D. V was shortened by 3 bases and J by 2 bases, with 5 bases between the two germline ends. The CDR3 is made up of 13 amino acids. Looked up from germline, CDR1 is KGHSH and CDR2 is LQKENI.

This clone was recorded only once. The chain links TRBV4-3 to TRBJ2-7; 10 bases map to TRBD2. The CDR3 totals 18 residues. With V trimmed by 2 bases and J by 4 bases, 14 bases remained unmatched. CDR1 is LGHNA and CDR2 is YSLEER in the germline V gene. DNA for the CDR3: TGCGCCAGCAGCCAAAACCTAGGCCTAGCGGGAGCTCGGTACGAGCAGTACTTC. This translates into CASSQNLGLAGARYEQYF.

The chain links TRBV7-9 to TRBJ1-2, with D unresolved. V gave up 1 base and J gave up 2 bases, with 8 bases separating them. The CDR3 has 14 residues. In germline, CDR1 is SEHNR, CDR2 FQNEAQ (reference sequence). The CDR3 DNA sequence: TGTGCCAGCAGCTTAGAAGGGAGAAACTATGGCTACACCTTC. Its translation: CASSLEGRNYGYTF.

The chain couples TRBV7-6 to TRBJ2-1, with 12 bases matching TRBD2. V lost 5 bases, J lost 7 bases, and 12 bases stayed unmatched. The germline CDR1 and CDR2 sequences are SGHVS and FNYEAQ. The CDR3 is made up of 17 amino acids. This chain's CDR3 is CASSLPSSGRAGNEQFF. DNA for the CDR3: TGTGCCAGCAGCCTTCCCTCTAGCGGGAGGGCCGGGAATGAGCAGTTCTTC.

The J gene is TRBJ2-1, the V gene TRBV5-1; perhaps TRBD2 as D (5 bases). V lost 1 base to trimming and J lost 9 bases, with 8 bases between them. CDR1 and CDR2 (germline): SGHRS, YFSETQ. This CDR3 is 12 amino acids long. For the CDR3, the DNA is TGCGCCAGCAGCTTGATGGGAGTTGAGCAGTTCTTC. Its translation: CASSLMGVEQFF.

This sequence joins TRBV7-2 and TRBJ2-3, with D perhaps matching TRBD1 (6 bases). Germline CDR1 SGHTA, CDR2 FQGNSA. The ends were cut back, 5 bases at V and 10 bases at J, with 16 bases in the middle. The CDR3 is made up of 13 amino acids. The CDR3 loop reads CASSRGSPGAQYF. CDR3 in DNA: TGTGCCAGCAGCAGGGGGAGCCCTGGCGCGCAGTATTTT.

The CDR3 reads CASSFGLQYEQYF. CDR3 coding DNA: TGTGCCAGCAGCTTCGGACTCCAATACGAGCAGTACTTC. The chain links TRBV7-9 to TRBJ2-7; tentatively, D is TRBD2 (5 bases). This CDR3 comprises 13 residues. V lost 3 bases to trimming and J lost 4 bases, with 10 bases between them. Per germline, CDR1 SEHNR and CDR2 FQNEAQ (reference sequence). The full variable domain, with the rest looked up from reference TRBV7-9 and TRBJ2-7, is DTGVSQNPRHKITKRGQNVTFRCDPISEHNRLYWYRQTLGQGPEFLTYFQNEAQLEKSRLLSDRFSAERPKGSFSTLEIQRTEQGDSAMYLCASSFGLQYEQYFGPGTRLTVT.